Listed here is a single T cell receptor beta chain. These data are taken from a study of technical replicates of blood from a few donors. Here immunoSEQ multiplex PCR was the method, and the copy in TCRdb shows in-frame clones only, minus some. The profile covers nearly 80,000 clones, with 85% to 95% appearing a single time and 0.35% to 0.45% taken by the ten largest. The sequence was collected from a human donor in good health. Source material: T cells isolated from PBMCs.

The CDR3 bases are TGTGCCAGCAGTGTATCTTTCTACCGGGACAGGGGGTACAATGAGCAGTTCTTC. It specifies CASSVSFYRDRGYNEQFF. This chain uses TRBV2 with TRBJ2-1; 11 bases are shared with TRBD1. Per the germline V gene, CDR1 is SNHLY and CDR2 is FYNNEI. The V and J ends lost 4 bases and 4 bases, in that order; junction bases with no gene match: 12. The CDR3 covers 18 residues.